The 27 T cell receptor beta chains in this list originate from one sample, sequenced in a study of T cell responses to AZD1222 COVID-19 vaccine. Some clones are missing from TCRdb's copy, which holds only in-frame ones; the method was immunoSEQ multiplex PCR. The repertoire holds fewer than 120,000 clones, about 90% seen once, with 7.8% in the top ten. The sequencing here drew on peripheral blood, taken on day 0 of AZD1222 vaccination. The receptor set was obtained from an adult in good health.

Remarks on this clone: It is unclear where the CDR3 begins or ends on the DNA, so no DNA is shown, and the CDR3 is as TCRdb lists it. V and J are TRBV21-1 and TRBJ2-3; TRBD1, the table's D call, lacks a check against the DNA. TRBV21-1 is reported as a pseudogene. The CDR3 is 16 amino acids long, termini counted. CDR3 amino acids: CASSKVGTGTTDTQYF.

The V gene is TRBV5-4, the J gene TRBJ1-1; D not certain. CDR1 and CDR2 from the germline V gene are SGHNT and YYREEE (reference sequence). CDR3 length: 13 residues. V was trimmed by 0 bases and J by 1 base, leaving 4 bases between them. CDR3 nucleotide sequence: TGTGCCAGCAGCTTGGAGCGGAACACTGAAGCTTTCTTT. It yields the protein CASSLERNTEAFF.

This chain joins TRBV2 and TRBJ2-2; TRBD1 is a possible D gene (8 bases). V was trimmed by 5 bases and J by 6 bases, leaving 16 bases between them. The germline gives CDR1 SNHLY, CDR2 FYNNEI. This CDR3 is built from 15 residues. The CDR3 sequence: CASSRQGRVAGELFF. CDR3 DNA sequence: TGTGCCAGCAGTCGACAGGGGAGGGTAGCCGGGGAGCTGTTTTTT.

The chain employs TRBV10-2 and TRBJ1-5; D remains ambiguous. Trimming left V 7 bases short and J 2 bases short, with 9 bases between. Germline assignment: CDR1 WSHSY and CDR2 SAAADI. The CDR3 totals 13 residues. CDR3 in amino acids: CASTFGRNQPQHF. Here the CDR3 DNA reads TGCGCCAGCACGTTCGGACGCAATCAGCCCCAGCATTTT.

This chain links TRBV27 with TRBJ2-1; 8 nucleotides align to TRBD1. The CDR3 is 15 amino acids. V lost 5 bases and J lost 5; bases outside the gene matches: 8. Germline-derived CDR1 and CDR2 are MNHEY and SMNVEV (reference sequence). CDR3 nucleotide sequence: TGTGCCAGCAGTCGCTTCGACAGGGGAAACAATGAGCAGTTCTTC. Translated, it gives CASSRFDRGNNEQFF.

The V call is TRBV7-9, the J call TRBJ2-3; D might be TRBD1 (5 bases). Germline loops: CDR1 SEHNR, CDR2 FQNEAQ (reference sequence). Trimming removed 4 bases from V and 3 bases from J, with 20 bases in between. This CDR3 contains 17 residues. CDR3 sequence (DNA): TGTGCCAGCAGCTCTTTCTCAGGGTATGGAGTGACAGATACGCAGTATTTT. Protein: CASSSFSGYGVTDTQYF. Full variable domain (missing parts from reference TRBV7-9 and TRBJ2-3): DTGVSQNPRHKITKRGQNVTFRCDPISEHNRLYWYRQTLGQGPEFLTYFQNEAQLEKSRLLSDRFSAERPKGSFSTLEIQRTEQGDSAMYLCASSSFSGYGVTDTQYFGPGTRLTVL.

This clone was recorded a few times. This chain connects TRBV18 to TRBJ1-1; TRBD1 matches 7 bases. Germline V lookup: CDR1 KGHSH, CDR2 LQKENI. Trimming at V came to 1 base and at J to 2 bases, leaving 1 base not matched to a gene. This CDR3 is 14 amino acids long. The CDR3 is CASSPQGANTEAFF. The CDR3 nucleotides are TGTGCCAGCTCACCACAGGGGGCAAACACTGAAGCTTTCTTT.

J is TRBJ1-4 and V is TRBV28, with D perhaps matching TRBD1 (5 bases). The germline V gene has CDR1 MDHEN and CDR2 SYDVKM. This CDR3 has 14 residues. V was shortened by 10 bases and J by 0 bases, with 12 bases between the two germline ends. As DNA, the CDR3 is TGTGCCATTTCGTTGACAGCAACTAATGAAAAACTGTTTTTT. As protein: CAISLTATNEKLFF. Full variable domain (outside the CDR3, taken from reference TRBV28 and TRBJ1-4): DVKVTQSSRYLVKRTGEKVFLECVQDMDHENMFWYRQDPGLGLRLIYFSYDVKMKEKGDIPEGYSVSREKKERFSLILESASTNQTSMYLCAISLTATNEKLFFGSGTQLSVL.

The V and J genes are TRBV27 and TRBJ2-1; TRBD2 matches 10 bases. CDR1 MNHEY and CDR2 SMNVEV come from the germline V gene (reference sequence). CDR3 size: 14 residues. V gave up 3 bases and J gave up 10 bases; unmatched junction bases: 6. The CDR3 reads CASSFLTSGTEQFF. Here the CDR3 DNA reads TGTGCCAGCAGTTTCCTTACTAGCGGGACCGAGCAGTTCTTC.

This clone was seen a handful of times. The CDR3, as DNA: TGTGCCAGCACGATAGCGGGGGGGATCCAAGAGACCCAGTACTTC. It yields the protein CASTIAGGIQETQYF. The V call is TRBV11-2, the J call TRBJ2-5; 11 positions match TRBD2. The CDR3 consists of 15 residues. Germline V CDR1 and CDR2: SGHAT, FQNNGV. V shed 7 bases, J shed 1 base, and the junction held 5 bases outside the gene matches.

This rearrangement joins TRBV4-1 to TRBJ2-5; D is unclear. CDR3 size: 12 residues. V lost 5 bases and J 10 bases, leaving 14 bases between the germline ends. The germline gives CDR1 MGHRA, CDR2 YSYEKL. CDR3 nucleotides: TGCGCCAGCAGCGCTGACCAGGTCGACCAGTACTTC. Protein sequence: CASSADQVDQYF.

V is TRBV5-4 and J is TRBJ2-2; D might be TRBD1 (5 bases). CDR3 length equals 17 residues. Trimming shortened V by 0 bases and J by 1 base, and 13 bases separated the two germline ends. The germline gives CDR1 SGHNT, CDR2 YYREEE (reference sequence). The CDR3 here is CASSLASVRGNTGELFF. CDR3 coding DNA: TGTGCCAGCAGCTTGGCCTCGGTTAGGGGGAACACCGGGGAGCTGTTTTTT.

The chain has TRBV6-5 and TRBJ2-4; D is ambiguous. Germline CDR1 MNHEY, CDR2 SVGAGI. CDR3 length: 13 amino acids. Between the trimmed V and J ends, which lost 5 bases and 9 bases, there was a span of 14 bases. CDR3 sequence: CASSTLTRAIQYF. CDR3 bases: TGTGCCAGCAGTACCTTAACTCGGGCCATTCAGTACTTC.

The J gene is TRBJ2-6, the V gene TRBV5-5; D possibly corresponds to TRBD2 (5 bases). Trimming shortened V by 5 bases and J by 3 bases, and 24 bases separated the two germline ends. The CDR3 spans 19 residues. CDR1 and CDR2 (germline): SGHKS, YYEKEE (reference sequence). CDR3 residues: CASSLIPPGGSGGANVLTF. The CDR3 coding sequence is TGTGCCAGCAGTCTAATCCCCCCCGGTGGCAGCGGTGGGGCCAACGTCCTGACTTTC.

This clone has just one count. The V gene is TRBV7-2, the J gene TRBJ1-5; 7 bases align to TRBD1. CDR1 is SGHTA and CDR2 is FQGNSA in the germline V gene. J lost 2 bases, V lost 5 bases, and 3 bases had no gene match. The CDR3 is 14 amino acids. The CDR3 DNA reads TGTGCCAGCAGCAAAGGACAGGGCAATCAGCCCCAGCATTTT. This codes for CASSKGQGNQPQHF.

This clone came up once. The CDR3 spells CASSINMQGNTIYF. The DNA of the CDR3 is TGTGCCAGTAGTATCAACATGCAAGGAAACACCATATATTTT. V is TRBV19 and J is TRBJ1-3; D gene ambiguous. From germline, CDR1 is LNHDA and CDR2 SQIVND (reference sequence). This CDR3 has 14 amino acids. Trimming cost V 3 bases and J 4 bases, with 10 bases left between them.

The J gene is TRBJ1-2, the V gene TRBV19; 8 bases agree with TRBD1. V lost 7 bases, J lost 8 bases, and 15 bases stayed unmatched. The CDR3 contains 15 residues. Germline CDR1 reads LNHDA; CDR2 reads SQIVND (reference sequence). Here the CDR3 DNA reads TGTGCCAGTACCAAGGGGAGACAGGGGAACGACGGCTACACCTTC. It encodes CASTKGRQGNDGYTF.

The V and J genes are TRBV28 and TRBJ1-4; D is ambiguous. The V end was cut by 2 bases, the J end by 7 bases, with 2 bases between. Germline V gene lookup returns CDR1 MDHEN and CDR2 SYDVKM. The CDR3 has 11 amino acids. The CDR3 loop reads CASSLVEKLFF. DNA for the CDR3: TGTGCCAGCAGTTTAGTTGAAAAACTGTTTTTT.

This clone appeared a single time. This CDR3 is CASSPGGYGYTF. The CDR3 DNA reads TGTGCCAGCAGCCCTGGGGGTTATGGCTACACCTTC. The rearrangement uses TRBV7-6 and TRBJ1-2; maybe TRBD1 (5 bases). The CDR3 has 12 residues. Germline values: CDR1 SGHVS, CDR2 FNYEAQ. The V end was cut by 5 bases, the J end by 5 bases, with 9 bases between.

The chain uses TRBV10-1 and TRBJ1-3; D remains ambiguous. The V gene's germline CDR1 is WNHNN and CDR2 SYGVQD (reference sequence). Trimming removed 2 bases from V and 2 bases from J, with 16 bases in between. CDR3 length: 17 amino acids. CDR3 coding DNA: TGCGCCAGCAGTGAGGAGGAGGGATATTTGGCTGGAAACACCATATATTTT. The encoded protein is CASSEEEGYLAGNTIYF.

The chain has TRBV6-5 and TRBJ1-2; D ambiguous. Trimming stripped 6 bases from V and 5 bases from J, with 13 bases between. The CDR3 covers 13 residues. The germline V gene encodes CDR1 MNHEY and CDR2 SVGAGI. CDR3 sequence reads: CASRPVKGYGYTF. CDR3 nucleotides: TGTGCCAGCAGACCGGTCAAGGGATATGGCTACACCTTC.

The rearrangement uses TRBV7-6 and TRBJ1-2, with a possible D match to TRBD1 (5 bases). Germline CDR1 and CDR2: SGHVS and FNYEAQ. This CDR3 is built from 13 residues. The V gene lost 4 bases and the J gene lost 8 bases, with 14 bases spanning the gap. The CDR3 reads CASSSQGLNGYTF. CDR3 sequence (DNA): TGTGCCAGCAGCTCGCAGGGATTAAACGGCTACACCTTC. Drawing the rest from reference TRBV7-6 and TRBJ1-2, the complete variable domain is GAGVSQSPRYKVTKRGQDVALRCDPISGHVSLYWYRQALGQGPEFLTYFNYEAQQDKSGLPNDRFSAERPEGSISTLTIQRTEQRDSAMYRCASSSQGLNGYTFGSGTRLTVV.

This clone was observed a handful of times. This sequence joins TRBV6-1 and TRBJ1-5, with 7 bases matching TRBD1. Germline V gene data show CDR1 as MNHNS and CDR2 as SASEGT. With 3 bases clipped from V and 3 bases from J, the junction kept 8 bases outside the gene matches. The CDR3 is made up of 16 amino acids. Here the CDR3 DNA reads TGTGCCAGCAGTGACGGGACAGACTATTACAATCAGCCCCAGCATTTT. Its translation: CASSDGTDYYNQPQHF.

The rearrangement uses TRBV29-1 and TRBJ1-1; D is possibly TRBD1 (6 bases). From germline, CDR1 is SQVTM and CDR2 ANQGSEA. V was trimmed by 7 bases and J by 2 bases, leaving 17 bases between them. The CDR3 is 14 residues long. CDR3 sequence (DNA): TGCAGCGCCCCCCGGCCGGACAGTAACACTGAAGCTTTCTTT. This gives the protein CSAPRPDSNTEAFF.

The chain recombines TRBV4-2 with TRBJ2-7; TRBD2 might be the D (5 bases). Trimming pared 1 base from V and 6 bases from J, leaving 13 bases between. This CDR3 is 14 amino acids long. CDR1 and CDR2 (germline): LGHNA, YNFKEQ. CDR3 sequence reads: CASSQVRGSREQYF. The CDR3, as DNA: TGTGCCAGCAGCCAAGTTCGAGGGTCCCGCGAGCAGTACTTC.

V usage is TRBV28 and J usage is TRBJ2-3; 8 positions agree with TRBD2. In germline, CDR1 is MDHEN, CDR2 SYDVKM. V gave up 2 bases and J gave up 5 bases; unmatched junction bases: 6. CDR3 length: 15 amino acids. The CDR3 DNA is TGTGCCAGCAGTTTACACGGGGGGGCCGGAGATACGCAGTATTTT. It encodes CASSLHGGAGDTQYF.

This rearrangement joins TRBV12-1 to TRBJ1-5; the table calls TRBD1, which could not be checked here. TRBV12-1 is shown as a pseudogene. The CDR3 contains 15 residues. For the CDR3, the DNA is TGTGCCAGCAGCCGGCCTGGACAGAGCAATCAGCCCCAGCATTTT. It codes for CASSRPGQSNQPQHF.